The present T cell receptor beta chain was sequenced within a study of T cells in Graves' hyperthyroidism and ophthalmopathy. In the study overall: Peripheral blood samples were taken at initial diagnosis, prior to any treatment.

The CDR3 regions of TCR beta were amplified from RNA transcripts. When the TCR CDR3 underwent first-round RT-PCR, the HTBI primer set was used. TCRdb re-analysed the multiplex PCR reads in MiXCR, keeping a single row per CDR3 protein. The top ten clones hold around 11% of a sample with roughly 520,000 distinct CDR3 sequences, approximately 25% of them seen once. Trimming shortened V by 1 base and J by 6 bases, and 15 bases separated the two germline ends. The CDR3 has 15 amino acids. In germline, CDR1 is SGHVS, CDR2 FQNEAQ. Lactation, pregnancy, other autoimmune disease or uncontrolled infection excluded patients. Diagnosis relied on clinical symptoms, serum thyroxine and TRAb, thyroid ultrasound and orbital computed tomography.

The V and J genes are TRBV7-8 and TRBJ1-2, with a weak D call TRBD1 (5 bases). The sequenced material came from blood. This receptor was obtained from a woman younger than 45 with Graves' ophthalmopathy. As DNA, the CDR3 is TGTGCCAGCAGCTTAGGTCCGGGGCTCATTAATGGCTACACCTTC. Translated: CASSLGPGLINGYTF.